This T cell receptor (beta chain) was sequenced in a study of shared clonotypes between healthy human individuals. None of the donors, who were healthy HIV-negative adults, had recently had acute infections or vaccinations. V shed 4 bases and J shed 5 bases, with 5 bases lying between them. The CDR3 totals 12 residues. CDR1 MNHNY and CDR2 SVGAGI come from the germline V gene (reference sequence). This clone has only a few counts. For each subset, genomic DNA was distributed in equal portions over several immunoSEQ plates. As handled by the study authors: ImmunoSEQ yielded junction-only sequences lacking quality scores, so filtering differed. Clones were sequenced by immunoSEQ multiplex PCR, and TCRdb holds only the in-frame ones, with some missing. V, J and clone size derive from that table, while D and trimming were established from the DNA sequence. The repertoire has 780,000 or so clones, 72% of them found once; the top ten carry about 1.8%.

Sequenced input: memory CD4+ T cells sorted from blood. Documented subset: CD45RA-negative fraction. The source of this sequence is a woman in her 30s in good health. The chain has TRBV6-6 and TRBJ1-4; D remains unclear. CDR3 sequence: CASSSSNEKLFF. Written as DNA, the CDR3 is TGTGCCAGCAGTTCCTCGAATGAAAAACTGTTTTTT.